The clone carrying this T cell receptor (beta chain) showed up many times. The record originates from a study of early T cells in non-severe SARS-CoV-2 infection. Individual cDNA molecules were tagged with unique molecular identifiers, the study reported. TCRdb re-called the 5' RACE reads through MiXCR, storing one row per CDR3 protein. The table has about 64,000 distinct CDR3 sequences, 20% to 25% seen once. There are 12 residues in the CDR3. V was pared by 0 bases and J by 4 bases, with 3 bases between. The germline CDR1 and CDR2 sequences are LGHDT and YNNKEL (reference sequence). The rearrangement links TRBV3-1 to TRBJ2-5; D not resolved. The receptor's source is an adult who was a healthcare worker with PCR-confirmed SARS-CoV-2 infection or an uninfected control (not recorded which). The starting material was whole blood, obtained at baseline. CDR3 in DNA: TGTGCCAGCAGCCAAGAACGAGAGACCCAGTACTTC. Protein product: CASSQERETQYF.